The 29 T cell receptor beta chains below come from one sample, sequenced in a study of T cells in tumors after PD-1 blockade. Produced via immunoSEQ multiplex PCR; TCRdb's table is partial and in-frame only. The table shows 13,000 to 15,000 clones, with about 67% occurring only once. The material was tumor tissue, obtained after anti-PD-1 treatment. These TCRs come from a human donor with cutaneous squamous cell carcinoma.

V and J are TRBV7-3 and TRBJ1-1, with D possibly matching TRBD1 (5 bases). Trimming stripped 2 bases from V and 0 bases from J, with 13 bases between. Per germline, CDR1 SGHTA and CDR2 FQGTGA. CDR3 size: 16 residues. Written as DNA, the CDR3 is TGTGCCAGCAGCTTAGATGTAGGGACGGTGAACACTGAAGCTTTCTTT. Amino acids: CASSLDVGTVNTEAFF.

The table lists this clone with a few counts. This chain uses TRBV6-5 with TRBJ2-2; D is ambiguous. CDR1 and CDR2 (germline): MNHEY, SVGAGI. Trimming took off 2 bases at V and 6 bases at J, with 7 bases between the two ends. The length of the CDR3 is 13 residues. The DNA of the CDR3 is TGTGCCAGCAGTTACGTCGGTTCCGGGGAGCTGTTTTTT. It is translated as CASSYVGSGELFF.

This clone was recorded a few times. This chain links TRBV27 with TRBJ1-5, with D perhaps TRBD1 (5 bases). From germline, CDR1 is MNHEY and CDR2 SMNVEV (reference sequence). V lost 7 bases, J lost 2 bases, and 9 bases lay in between. The CDR3 consists of 13 residues. The CDR3 nucleotides are TGTGCCAGCACAGGGAACGGCAATCAGCCCCAGCATTTT. It is translated as CASTGNGNQPQHF.

This rearrangement joins TRBV28 to TRBJ2-6; either TRBD1 or TRBD2 may supply D (5 bases each). Trimming cost V 7 bases and J 0 bases, with 22 bases left between them. The CDR3 totals 19 residues. Germline V lookup: CDR1 MDHEN, CDR2 SYDVKM. The CDR3 loop is CASTKNWGTADSGANVLTF. The CDR3 region has the DNA TGTGCCAGCACAAAAAACTGGGGGACCGCGGACTCTGGGGCCAACGTCCTGACTTTC.

The rearrangement joins TRBV19 to TRBJ2-1; D call uncertain. The CDR3 extends over 14 amino acids. The V gene's germline CDR1 is LNHDA and CDR2 SQIVND (reference sequence). V shed 3 bases and J shed 2 bases, with 8 bases lying between them. The CDR3 region has the DNA TGTGCCAGTAGTATTTCCGGAACCTACAATGAGCAGTTCTTC. As protein: CASSISGTYNEQFF.

The chain carries TRBV5-4 and TRBJ2-1; D gene uncertain. CDR3 length: 12 amino acids. Germline V gene sequence: CDR1 SGHNT, CDR2 YYREEE (reference sequence). V was pared by 2 bases and J by 7 bases, with 7 bases between. The CDR3 region has the DNA TGTGCCAGCAGCTTTGTGGGGAATGAGCAGTTCTTC. As protein: CASSFVGNEQFF.

This sequence joins TRBV29-1 and TRBJ1-2; 9 positions agree with TRBD1. The CDR3 consists of 13 residues. J lost 3 bases, V lost 4 bases, and 3 bases had no gene match. From germline, CDR1 is SQVTM and CDR2 ANQGSEA. CDR3 DNA sequence: TGCAGCGTTGGTGGGGACAGGGACTATGGCTACACCTTC. Protein sequence: CSVGGDRDYGYTF.

The V gene is TRBV7-6, the J gene TRBJ2-3; 10 bases match TRBD2. CDR1 and CDR2 (germline): SGHVS, FNYEAQ. This CDR3 is 16 amino acids long. V lost 3 bases to trimming and J lost 2 bases; unmatched junction nucleotides: 5. The CDR3 reads CASSFIAGGFTDTQYF. The CDR3 nucleotides are TGTGCCAGCAGCTTCATAGCGGGGGGATTCACAGATACGCAGTATTTT.

V gene TRBV6-6 combines with J gene TRBJ2-7; D gene ambiguous. Germline V gene lookup returns CDR1 MNHNY and CDR2 SVGAGI (reference sequence). The V and J ends lost 6 bases and 3 bases respectively, with 6 bases between them. The CDR3 runs 11 residues. The CDR3 protein is CASRTVYEQYF. Written as DNA, the CDR3 is TGTGCCAGCAGGACTGTCTACGAGCAGTACTTC.

This clone has more than one count but fewer than ten. V is TRBV10-1 and J is TRBJ1-5, with D uncertain. The V gene's germline CDR1 is WNHNN and CDR2 SYGVQD (reference sequence). V was shortened by 1 base and J by 2 bases, with 3 bases between the two germline ends. This CDR3 comprises 13 residues. CDR3 region: CASSEWGNQPQHF. The CDR3, as DNA: TGCGCCAGCAGTGAGTGGGGCAATCAGCCCCAGCATTTT.

This clone was seen a few times. This chain joins TRBV2 and TRBJ1-3; D is possibly TRBD1 (6 bases). Trimming stripped 10 bases from V and 0 bases from J, with 13 bases between. CDR1 is SNHLY, CDR2 FYNNEI, per germline. This CDR3 has 14 residues. CDR3 loop: CATLTGSSGNTIYF. CDR3 sequence (DNA): TGTGCCACCCTGACAGGCAGCTCTGGAAACACCATATATTTT.

In its sample, this clone ranks as medium-sized. The junction and the germline gene differ at one end; a read error may be behind it. This chain links TRBV7-7 with TRBJ2-7; 12 positions agree with TRBD2. The CDR3 loop spans 16 amino acids. Germline assignment: CDR1 SSHAT and CDR2 FNYEAQ (reference sequence). Written as DNA, the CDR3 is TGTGCTAGCAGCTTAGGCAGACTAGCGGGAGAAAACGAGCAGTACTTC. It yields the protein CASSLGRLAGENEQYF.

This clone appeared a few times. CDR3 DNA sequence: TGCGCCAGCAGCCAAGCGGGACAAAGCTCCTACGAGCAGTACTTC. Its protein product is CASSQAGQSSYEQYF. This chain uses TRBV4-3 with TRBJ2-7, with D possibly TRBD1 on 6 matching bases. Trimming removed 1 base from V and 0 bases from J, with 10 bases in between. The germline gives CDR1 LGHNA, CDR2 YSLEER. The CDR3 sequence is 15 residues long.

The CDR3 loop reads CASRQGAYEQYF. Here the CDR3 DNA reads TGTGCCAGCAGGCAGGGGGCCTACGAGCAGTACTTC. The chain recombines TRBV27 with TRBJ2-7; 7 bases map to TRBD1. The CDR3 is 12 residues long. CDR1 is MNHEY, CDR2 SMNVEV, per germline (reference sequence). V gave up 6 bases and J gave up 2 bases; unmatched junction bases: 1.

This chain links TRBV7-2 with TRBJ2-1; TRBD2 matches at 11 bases. The germline gives CDR1 SGHTA, CDR2 FQGNSA. The CDR3 runs to 16 residues. Trimming cost V 5 bases and J 2 bases; bases outside gene matches: 5. DNA of the CDR3: TGTGCCAGCAGCCCTCAACTAGCGGGGGCCTACAATGAGCAGTTCTTC. It encodes CASSPQLAGAYNEQFF.

The rearrangement uses TRBV7-2 and TRBJ1-2; possibly TRBD1 for D (6 bases). Per germline, CDR1 SGHTA and CDR2 FQGNSA. The CDR3 is 14 amino acids. With 4 bases removed from V and 3 bases from J, the gap between germline ends came to 12 bases. In DNA, the CDR3 is TGTGCCAGCAGCTCGCAGGGGCGCGACTATGGCTACACCTTC. Encoded protein: CASSSQGRDYGYTF.

V gene TRBV27 combines with J gene TRBJ2-3; the match to TRBD2 covers 9 bases. The V gene's germline CDR1 is MNHEY and CDR2 SMNVEV (reference sequence). CDR3 length equals 14 residues. Trimming took 8 bases from V and 3 from J; bases not matched to a gene: 6. The CDR3 coding sequence is TGTGCCAGCCTACCGGGACTAGCTACAGATACGCAGTATTTT. Translated, it gives CASLPGLATDTQYF.

The chain recombines TRBV3-1 (or the pseudogene TRBV3-2) with TRBJ2-2, with D maybe TRBD2 (6 bases). CDR1 LGHDT and CDR2 YNNKEL come from the germline V gene (reference sequence). The CDR3 has 17 residues. The V gene lost 4 bases and the J gene lost 0 bases, with 15 bases spanning the gap. The DNA of the CDR3 is TGTGCCAGCAGCCCTCAATGGGGGAGGTCGAACACCGGGGAGCTGTTTTTT. Residues: CASSPQWGRSNTGELFF.

The V call is TRBV5-1, the J call TRBJ1-2, with TRBD1 as a possible D gene (5 bases). The CDR3 sequence is 12 residues long. The ends were cut back, 0 bases at V and 8 bases at J, with 8 bases in the middle. CDR1 is SGHRS and CDR2 is YFSETQ in the germline V gene. The CDR3 loop is CASSLAGQGYTF. Here the CDR3 DNA reads TGCGCCAGCAGCTTGGCGGGGCAAGGCTACACCTTC.

The V call is TRBV4-3, the J call TRBJ2-6; D remains ambiguous. CDR3 size: 17 residues. Per the germline V gene, CDR1 is LGHNA and CDR2 is YSLEER. V gave up 0 bases and J gave up 0 bases, with 9 bases separating them. The CDR3 is CASSQEGRNSGANVLTF. For the CDR3, the DNA is TGCGCCAGCAGCCAAGAAGGCAGGAACTCTGGGGCCAACGTCCTGACTTTC.

This chain joins TRBV13 and TRBJ2-5, with D hard to call. In germline, CDR1 is PRHDT, CDR2 FYEKMQ (reference sequence). Trimming stripped 1 base from V and 4 bases from J, with 10 bases between. This CDR3 comprises 14 residues. CDR3 amino acids: CASSLEHRVETQYF. CDR3 nucleotides: TGTGCCAGCAGCTTAGAGCACAGAGTAGAGACCCAGTACTTC.

This rearrangement joins TRBV5-4 to TRBJ2-6, with D hard to call. V dropped 0 bases and J dropped 6 bases, with 7 bases sitting between them. CDR1 and CDR2 (germline): SGHNT, YYREEE (reference sequence). This CDR3 is 14 amino acids long. This CDR3 is CASSLAGVANVLTF. The CDR3 DNA reads as TGTGCCAGCAGCTTGGCCGGAGTGGCCAACGTCCTGACTTTC.

The CDR3 is CASSLRAGWNTEAFF. In nucleotides, the CDR3 is TGTGCCAGCAGCTTGAGGGCGGGGTGGAACACTGAAGCTTTCTTT. V gene TRBV5-5 combines with J gene TRBJ1-1, with no clear D. Germline lookup yields CDR1 SGHKS and CDR2 YYEKEE (reference sequence). The CDR3 runs 15 residues. V was trimmed by 1 base and J by 1 base, leaving 11 bases between them.

V gene TRBV5-4 combines with J gene TRBJ2-5; possibly TRBD1 or TRBD2 for D (7 bases each). Trimming removed 0 bases from V and 5 bases from J, with 11 bases in between. The V gene's germline CDR1 is SGHNT and CDR2 YYREEE (reference sequence). The length of the CDR3 is 14 residues. In nucleotides, the CDR3 is TGTGCCAGCAGCTTGGAGGGAGGGGGCGAGACCCAGTACTTC. This translates into CASSLEGGGETQYF.

V usage is TRBV5-4 and J usage is TRBJ2-1; 8 bases line up with TRBD2. V lost 1 base, J lost 5 bases, and 11 bases stayed unmatched. The CDR3 has 17 residues. Germline V lookup: CDR1 SGHNT, CDR2 YYREEE (reference sequence). CDR3 sequence: CASSLWGAGVWDNEQFF. CDR3 DNA sequence: TGTGCCAGCAGCTTGTGGGGAGCGGGAGTTTGGGACAATGAGCAGTTCTTC. The full variable domain, its missing parts supplied by reference TRBV5-4 and TRBJ2-1, is ETGVTQSPTHLIKTRGQQVTLRCSSQSGHNTVSWYQQALGQGPQFIFQYYREEENGRGNFPPRFSGLQFPNYSSELNVNALELDDSALYLCASSLWGAGVWDNEQFFGPGTRLTVL.

The chain couples TRBV5-1 to TRBJ2-7, with D unresolved. The length of the CDR3 is 14 residues. V lost 0 bases and J lost 2, with 9 bases in between. Per the germline V gene, CDR1 is SGHRS and CDR2 is YFSETQ. CDR3 DNA sequence: TGCGCCAGCAGCTTGGGAACAGTTCCCTACGAGCAGTACTTC. Protein sequence: CASSLGTVPYEQYF.

The J gene is TRBJ1-3, the V gene TRBV30; perhaps TRBD1 as D (5 bases). Looked up from germline, CDR1 is GTSNPN and CDR2 is SVGIG (reference sequence). V lost 3 bases, J lost 1 base, and 16 bases lay in between. This CDR3 contains 16 residues. The DNA of the CDR3 is TGTGCCTGGAGCCATATATGGGGGAAATCTGGAAACACCATATATTTT. Residues: CAWSHIWGKSGNTIYF. Supplemented by reference TRBV30 and TRBJ1-3, the full variable domain reads SQTIHQWPATLVQPVGSPLSLECTVEGTSNPNLYWYRQAAGRGLQLLFYSVGIGQISSEVPQNLSASRPQDRQFILSSKKLLLSDSGFYLCAWSHIWGKSGNTIYFGEGSWLTVV.

The rearrangement uses TRBV2 and TRBJ2-5; 11 bases are a match to TRBD1. J gave up 5 bases and V 6 bases, and 5 bases lay outside the gene matches. The length of the CDR3 is 14 residues. The germline V gene has CDR1 SNHLY and CDR2 FYNNEI. CDR3 region: CASSGTGGRETQYF. CDR3 bases: TGTGCCAGCAGCGGGACAGGGGGTCGGGAGACCCAGTACTTC.

V and J are TRBV5-1 and TRBJ1-5; 10 positions match TRBD1. Trimming removed 5 bases from V and 3 bases from J; junction bases left unmatched: 5. Germline-derived CDR1 and CDR2 are SGHRS and YFSETQ. This CDR3 comprises 15 residues. The CDR3 region is CASRPDRGLNQPQHF. In nucleotides, the CDR3 is TGCGCCAGCAGACCCGACAGGGGGCTCAATCAGCCCCAGCATTTT.